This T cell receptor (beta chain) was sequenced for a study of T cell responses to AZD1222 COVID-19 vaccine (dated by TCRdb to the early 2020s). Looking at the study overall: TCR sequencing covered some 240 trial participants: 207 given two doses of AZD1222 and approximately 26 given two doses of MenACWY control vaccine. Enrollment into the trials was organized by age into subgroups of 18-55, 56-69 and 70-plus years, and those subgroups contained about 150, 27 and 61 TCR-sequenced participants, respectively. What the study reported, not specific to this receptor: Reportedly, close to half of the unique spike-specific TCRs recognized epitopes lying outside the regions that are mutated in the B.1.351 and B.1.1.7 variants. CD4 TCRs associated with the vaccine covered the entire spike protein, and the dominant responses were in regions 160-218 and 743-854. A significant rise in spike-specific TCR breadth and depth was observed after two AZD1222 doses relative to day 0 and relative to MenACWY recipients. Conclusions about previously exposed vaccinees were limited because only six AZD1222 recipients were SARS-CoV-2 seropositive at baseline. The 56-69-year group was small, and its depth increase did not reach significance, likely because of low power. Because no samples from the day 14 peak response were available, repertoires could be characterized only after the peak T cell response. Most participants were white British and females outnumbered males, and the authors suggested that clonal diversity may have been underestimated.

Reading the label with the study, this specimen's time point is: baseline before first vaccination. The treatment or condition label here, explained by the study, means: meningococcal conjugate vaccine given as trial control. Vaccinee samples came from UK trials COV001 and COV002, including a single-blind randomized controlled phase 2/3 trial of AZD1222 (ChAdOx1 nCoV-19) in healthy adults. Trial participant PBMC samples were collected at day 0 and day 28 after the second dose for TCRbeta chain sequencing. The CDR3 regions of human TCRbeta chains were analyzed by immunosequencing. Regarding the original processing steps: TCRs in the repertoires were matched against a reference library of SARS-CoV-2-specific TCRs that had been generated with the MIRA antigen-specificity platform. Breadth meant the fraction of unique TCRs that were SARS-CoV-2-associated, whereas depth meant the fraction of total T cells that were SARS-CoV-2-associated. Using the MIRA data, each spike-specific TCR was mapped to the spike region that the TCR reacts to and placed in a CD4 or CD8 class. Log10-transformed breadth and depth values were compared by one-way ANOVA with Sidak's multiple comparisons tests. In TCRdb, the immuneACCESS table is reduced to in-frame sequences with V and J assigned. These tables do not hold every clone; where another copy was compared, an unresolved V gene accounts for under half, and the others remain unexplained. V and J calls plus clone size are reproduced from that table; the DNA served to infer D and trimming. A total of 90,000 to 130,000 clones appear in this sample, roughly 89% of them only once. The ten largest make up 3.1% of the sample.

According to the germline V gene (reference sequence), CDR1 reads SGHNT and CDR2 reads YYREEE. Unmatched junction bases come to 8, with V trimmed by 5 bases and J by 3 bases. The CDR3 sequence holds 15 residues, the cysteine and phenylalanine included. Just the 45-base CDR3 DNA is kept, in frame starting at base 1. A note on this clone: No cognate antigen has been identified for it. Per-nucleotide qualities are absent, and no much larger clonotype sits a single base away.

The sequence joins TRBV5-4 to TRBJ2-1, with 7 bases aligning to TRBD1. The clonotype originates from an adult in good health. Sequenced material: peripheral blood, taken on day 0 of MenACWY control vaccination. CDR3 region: CASRGEGAIYNEQFF. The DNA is TGTGCCAGCAGGGGTGAGGGGGCGATCTACAATGAGCAGTTCTTC.